The 2 T cell receptor beta chains given below trace back to one sample, sequenced in a study of T cell responses to AZD1222 COVID-19 vaccine. Produced via immunoSEQ multiplex PCR; TCRdb's table is partial and in-frame only. The table shows 90,000 to 120,000 clones, with around 90% occurring only once. The material was peripheral blood, obtained on day 0 of AZD1222 vaccination. The receptor source for this set is an adult in good health.

V and J are TRBV9 and TRBJ1-1, with TRBD1 as a possible D gene (5 bases). V was trimmed by 1 base and J by 10 bases, leaving 23 bases between them. This CDR3 spans 16 amino acids. In germline, CDR1 is SGDLS, CDR2 YYNGEE. Here the CDR3 DNA reads TGTGCCAGCAGCGTACTCGGGACCCCTTGGGGAACGGGAGCTTTCTTT. Encoded protein: CASSVLGTPWGTGAFF.

The chain couples TRBV7-2 to TRBJ2-7; TRBD1 matches at 7 bases. V lost 5 bases and J lost 3; bases outside the gene matches: 7. The CDR3 contains 14 residues. Germline assignment: CDR1 SGHTA and CDR2 FQGNSA. CDR3 protein: CASSPRTGYYEQYF. The CDR3 nucleotides read TGTGCCAGCAGCCCAAGGACAGGTTACTACGAGCAGTACTTC.